The clone carrying this T cell receptor (beta chain) was counted ten times or more. Breast cancer patients provided tissue from their axillary draining lymph nodes. Each CDR3 protein is one row after TCRdb ran MiXCR on the multiplex PCR reads. The profile shows fewer than 200,000 distinct CDR3 sequences, more than 25% of them singletons. The data belong to a study of breast tumors, draining lymph nodes, adjacent tissues. The CDR3 sequence is 13 residues long. Germline CDR1 SGHTA, CDR2 FQGNSA. Trimming removed 7 bases from V and 4 bases from J; junction bases left unmatched: 7. This receptor was obtained from a female donor with breast cancer. Some clones in this sample may be carry-over from other donors' samples. Material for sequencing was axillary lymph node tissue. The chain couples TRBV7-2 to TRBJ2-7, with 7 positions matching TRBD2. CDR3 coding DNA: TGTGCCAGCACCCACGGGGGAGGGTACGAGCAGTACTTC. It codes for CASTHGGGYEQYF.